The clone carrying this T cell receptor beta chain was found once. What it binds is not known. The sample comes from a study of T cell clones after liver transplantation. Study-level information: A pre-transplant mixed lymphocyte reaction with TCRbeta sequencing defined graft-donor-reactive clones followed in post-transplant blood. Three of the eight recipients were HCV-positive; the rest had non-autoimmune, non-viral transplant indications. Overall study findings and caveats: These preliminary findings come from unstandardized post-transplant sampling times. Rather than being deleted, graft donor-reactive T cells may have moved into the graft.

Measured with immunoSEQ multiplex PCR; TCRdb has only the in-frame clones, and not every one. The data show more than 95,000 clones, roughly 80% seen once. V trimming: 1 base; J trimming: 4 bases; junction bases outside the gene matches: 9. CDR1 and CDR2 from the germline V gene are SGHRS and YFSETQ. The CDR3 is 18 amino acids. This TCR was recovered from a human donor who received a liver transplant. The sequenced sample was CD4+ T cells from blood, obtained before liver transplant. J is TRBJ2-1 and V is TRBV5-1, with 12 bases identical to TRBD1. CDR3 sequence (DNA): TGCGCCAGCAGCTTGACCGGGACAGGGGGCGCGGGGTACAATGAGCAGTTCTTC. Amino acids: CASSLTGTGGAGYNEQFF.